The source of this TCR beta chain is a study of OX40 agonist ivuxolimab in advanced cancers. The length of the CDR3 is 13 residues. From germline, CDR1 is MDHEN and CDR2 SYDVKM. V was trimmed by 6 bases and J by 1 base, leaving 7 bases between them. This table comes from immunoSEQ multiplex PCR, and its TCRdb copy is limited to in-frame clones, with some not included. In the table there are tens of thousands of clones, 70% to 90% of which are singletons. The clonotype originates from an adult with an advanced solid tumor such as melanoma, head and neck, liver or kidney cancer. Source: CD4+ or CD8+ T cells sorted from blood, taken in a trial of the OX40 agonist ivuxolimab. This rearrangement joins TRBV28 to TRBJ1-5, with D uncertain. Here the CDR3 reads CASSHDSNQPQHF. DNA for the CDR3: TGTGCCAGCAGCCACGACAGCAATCAGCCCCAGCATTTT.